These T cell receptor beta chains were read from a single sample in a study of control samples from healthy donors and cancer patients. Data came from immunoSEQ multiplex PCR; TCRdb stores just in-frame clones and leaves some out. Of around 100,000 clones detected, around nine tenths appear once; the ten largest clones hold 11% to 15%. The material sequenced was blood. These receptors all stem from a young man in good health. Both conserved end residues are part of each CDR3. D genes are given only for firm matches. Some rows mark clone size as missing; the rest say once, few, many or name a class of expanded clone.

d_call clone_size j_call cdr3_length v_call cdr3_nt cdr3_aa
. . TRBJ2-7 12 TRBV13 TGTGCCAGCAGCTTAGTTGGGGAAAAGCAGTACTTC CASSLVGEKQYF
. . TRBJ2-4 13 TRBV7-9 TGTGCCAGCCAGCCGCGACAGAAAAACATTCAGTACTTC CASQPRQKNIQYF
. . TRBJ2-2 17 TRBV5-4 TGTGCCAGCAGCCCCCGTTTGACAGGATCCATCACCGGGGAGCTGTTTTTT CASSPRLTGSITGELFF
. . TRBJ2-3 14 TRBV7-3 TGTGCCAGCAGCCAAGACTCAAGGGCAGATACGCAGTATTTT CASSQDSRADTQYF
TRBD1 once TRBJ2-5 14 TRBV9 TGTGCCAGCAGCCCCGGACAGGGGAAGGGGACCCAGTACTTC CASSPGQGKGTQYF
. . TRBJ1-1 13 TRBV2 TGTGCCAGCAGTGGCCAGGGCCTCACTGAAGCTTTCTTT CASSGQGLTEAFF
TRBD1 . TRBJ1-1 15 TRBV29-1 TGCAGCGTTGATTTGGACAGGGACGAAAACACTGAAGCTTTCTTT CSVDLDRDENTEAFF
TRBD1 . TRBJ2-7 16 TRBV6-5 TGTGCCAGCAGTTATCAACAGGGGGCTAACTCCTACGAGCAGTACTTC CASSYQQGANSYEQYF
TRBD1 . TRBJ1-4 17 TRBV18 TGTGCCAGCTCACCCCTGTCGGGACAGTCAGCTAATGAAAAACTGTTTTTT CASSPLSGQSANEKLFF
. . TRBJ1-4 15 TRBV28 TGTGCCAGCAGCGCGAACGGTGCAACTAATGAAAAACTGTTTTTT CASSANGATNEKLFF
. . TRBJ2-7 15 TRBV11-1 TGTGCCAGCAGCCGGGGACGCAGGACAGCCTACGAGCAGTACTTC CASSRGRRTAYEQYF
. once TRBJ1-3 13 TRBV19 TGTGCCAGTACCGGACTAACGGGAAACACCATATATTTT CASTGLTGNTIYF
TRBD1 . TRBJ2-7 15 TRBV5-4 TGTGCCAGCAGCTCACCGGGACAGGGTGCCTACGAGCAGTACTTC CASSSPGQGAYEQYF
. . TRBJ1-5 16 TRBV10-3 TGTGCCATCAGTGAGTCAGGCGGTCATAGCAATCAGCCCCAGCATTTT CAISESGGHSNQPQHF
. . TRBJ2-2 14 TRBV11-2 TGTGCCAGCAGCTTTCGGGAGAGTCTCGGGGAGCTGTTTTTT CASSFRESLGELFF
. . TRBJ2-7 15 TRBV4-2 TGTGCCAGCAGCCAAGAGCGGAAGAGCTCCTACGAGCAGTACTTC CASSQERKSSYEQYF
. once TRBJ2-7 14 TRBV11-2 TGTGCCAGCAGTCTGGGAGCTGCTCACTACGAGCAGTACTTC CASSLGAAHYEQYF
. . TRBJ2-1 14 TRBV3-1/TRBV3-2 TGTGCCAGCAGCTCCCATAAGGGTTACAATGAGCAGTTCTTC CASSSHKGYNEQFF
TRBD2 . TRBJ2-1 14 TRBV6-4 TGTGCCAGCATCTGGGGGGGTAAGTACAATGAGCAGTTCTTC CASIWGGKYNEQFF
. . TRBJ1-5 14 TRBV4-2 TGTGCCAGCAGCCAAGATAACAGGGAACAGCCCCAGCATTTT CASSQDNREQPQHF
. . TRBJ2-3 16 TRBV4-3 TGCGCCAGCAGCCAAGGTCTTAGCGTTAAAACAGATACGCAGTATTTT CASSQGLSVKTDTQYF
. . TRBJ2-2 14 TRBV6-5 TGTGCCAGCAGTCCGGGGTTTAACACCGGGGAGCTGTTTTTT CASSPGFNTGELFF
. . TRBJ1-1 15 TRBV27 TGTGCCAGCAGTGGGGGGGGCTTTAGAGACACTGAAGCTTTCTTT CASSGGGFRDTEAFF
TRBD1 . TRBJ2-6 19 TRBV4-1 TGCGCCAGCAGCCAAGTCCTTCTGGGGACAGGGGCCGGGGCCAACGTCCTGACTTTC CASSQVLLGTGAGANVLTF
TRBD2 . TRBJ2-7 13 TRBV5-1 TGCGCCAGCAGCTTTACTAGCGGGAGCGAGCAGTACTTC CASSFTSGSEQYF
. . TRBJ2-7 14 TRBV6-2/TRBV6-3 TGTGCCAGCAGTTACTCGATGGGCTCCTACGAGCAGTACTTC CASSYSMGSYEQYF
. . TRBJ2-7 11 TRBV3-1/TRBV3-2 TGTGCCAGCAAACGGGAGTACGAGCAGTACTTC CASKREYEQYF
. . TRBJ2-7 14 TRBV6-1 TGTGCCAGCAGTGAAGAAGGGAGAAGATCCGAGCAGTACTTC CASSEEGRRSEQYF
. . TRBJ2-1 12 TRBV3-1/TRBV3-2 TGTGCCAGCAGCCGGGCCCATAATGAGCAGTTCTTC CASSRAHNEQFF
. . TRBJ2-2 12 TRBV19 TGTGCCAGTGGGGAAGGGCACGGGGAGCTGTTTTTT CASGEGHGELFF
. . TRBJ1-1 13 TRBV18 TGTGCCAGCTCACCAGGGCAGTACACTGAAGCTTTCTTT CASSPGQYTEAFF
. . TRBJ2-7 14 TRBV29-1 TGCAGCGTTGAATGGTCCGGCGGTCCCTACGAGCAGTACTTC CSVEWSGGPYEQYF
TRBD1 . TRBJ1-1 12 TRBV29-1 TGCAGCGTCGGACAGGGGGGCACTGAAGCTTTCTTT CSVGQGGTEAFF
. . TRBJ2-2 14 TRBV30 TGTGCCTGGAGTGCTGAAATTGACACCGGGGAGCTGTTTTTT CAWSAEIDTGELFF
. . TRBJ1-5 14 TRBV18 TGTGCCAGCTCACCACCCCAGGGCGGGCAGCCCCAGCATTTT CASSPPQGGQPQHF
. . TRBJ2-3 15 TRBV10-2 TGCGCCAGCAGTGAGTGGCAGGGAAGCACAGATACGCAGTATTTT CASSEWQGSTDTQYF
. few TRBJ2-1 14 TRBV2 TGTGCCAGCGGGGGAATAGCGGCGGGCAATGAGCAGTTCTTC CASGGIAAGNEQFF
. . TRBJ2-7 15 TRBV5-4 TGTGCCAGCAGCTTGGCCAAGGGGGGCTTCTACGAGCAGTACTTC CASSLAKGGFYEQYF
TRBD1 . TRBJ1-5 15 TRBV30 TGTGCCTGGAGTGAGGACAGGCATAGCAATCAGCCCCAGCATTTT CAWSEDRHSNQPQHF
. . TRBJ2-3 13 TRBV10-3 TGTGCCATCACAAGGACAAACACAGATACGCAGTATTTT CAITRTNTDTQYF
. . TRBJ2-2 13 TRBV10-2 TGCGCCAGCAGTGAGGACTGGCCCGGGGAGCTGTTTTTT CASSEDWPGELFF
TRBD1 . TRBJ2-1 16 TRBV28 TGTGCCAGCAGTTCACCTGCGACAGGGGCCTACAATGAGCAGTTCTTC CASSSPATGAYNEQFF
. . TRBJ2-7 16 TRBV5-8 TGTGCCAGCAGCCCTAGGGCCGGGATGGGATCCTACGAGCAGTACTTC CASSPRAGMGSYEQYF
. . TRBJ2-7 14 TRBV19 TGTGCCAGTAGCCCCTCGGGCAGTACTTACGAGCAGTACTTC CASSPSGSTYEQYF
. . TRBJ2-2 15 TRBV27 TGTGCCAGCAGTTTTCTTTTTGGGAACACCGGGGAGCTGTTTTTT CASSFLFGNTGELFF
. . TRBJ1-6 17 TRBV7-2 TGTGCCAGCAGCGCGAGGGGACGGAGCTCCTATAATTCACCCCTCCACTTT CASSARGRSSYNSPLHF
. few TRBJ2-3 15 TRBV27 TGTGCCAGCAGTTCACAGACTGCGGGCGCAGATACGCAGTATTTT CASSSQTAGADTQYF
TRBD1 once TRBJ1-1 16 TRBV12-5 TGTGCTAGTGGGATAGACTTAGTGGCAGGGGGTCGATCCGAACGATTT CASGIDLVAGGRSERF
. . TRBJ2-3 16 TRBV9 TGTGCCAGCAGCGTAGCCGGAACCTTTAGGACAGATACGCAGTATTTT CASSVAGTFRTDTQYF
. . TRBJ2-5 12 TRBV7-9 TGTGCCACCGGTGGGGCTTTCGAGACCCAGTACTTC CATGGAFETQYF
. . TRBJ2-1 12 TRBV2 TGTGCCAGCAAAATTAATTTCGGTGAGCAGTTCTTC CASKINFGEQFF
TRBD1 . TRBJ1-2 14 TRBV18 TGTGCCAGCTCACCGGGACAGGACATCTATGGCTACACCTTC CASSPGQDIYGYTF
. . TRBJ2-2 14 TRBV7-2 TGTGCCAGCAGCGTAACTCGCAACACCGGGGAGCTGTTTTTT CASSVTRNTGELFF
. . TRBJ1-5 13 TRBV30 TGTGCCTGGAGCGCGGATAGCAATCAGCCCCAGCATTTT CAWSADSNQPQHF
. . TRBJ2-7 15 TRBV5-1 TGCGCCAGCAGCTTGGGAGGGACCGCCTTCCACGGGCAGTACTTC CASSLGGTAFHGQYF